The 26 T cell receptor beta chains below come from one sample, sequenced in a study of T-cell reconstitution after alpha-beta-depleted transplantation in children. Using unique molecular identifiers, the investigators prepared the TCRbeta library. TCRdb itself ran the PCR reads through MiXCR, one entry per CDR3 protein. The sample consists of more than 400,000 distinct CDR3 sequences, about an eighth of them appearing once. The sample consisted of PBMCs, mostly from graft donor cells, taken 180 days after TCRalphabeta/CD19-depleted stem cell transplant. These receptors were collected from a female patient aged 2 to 10 who had a stem cell transplant for aplastic anemia, so the T cells may come from the graft donor.

The chain has TRBV6-1 and TRBJ2-4; 8 nucleotides align to TRBD2. CDR3 size: 17 residues. Germline CDR1 is MNHNS and CDR2 is SASEGT. The J segment lost 0 bases and the V segment lost 3 bases, leaving 7 bases of the junction unmatched. The CDR3 DNA is TGTGCCAGCAGTGAGAGCGGGGGAACCTTAGCCAAAAACATTCAGTACTTC. This sequence encodes CASSESGGTLAKNIQYF.

This clonotype showed up just a few times. CDR3 loop: CASSRFLERAWGELFF. CDR3 sequence (DNA): TGTGCCAGCAGCCGCTTCCTTGAAAGGGCATGGGGGGAGCTGTTTTTT. This chain uses TRBV5-5 with TRBJ2-2; D gene unclear. The V end was cut by 4 bases, the J end by 8 bases, with 21 bases between. CDR1 is SGHKS and CDR2 is YYEKEE in the germline V gene (reference sequence). The CDR3 is 16 residues long.

The gene calls are TRBV4-1 and TRBJ2-2; 8 nucleotides align to TRBD2. The CDR3 totals 15 residues. CDR1 and CDR2 (germline): MGHRA, YSYEKL. The V segment lost 0 bases and the J segment 6 bases; nucleotides outside the gene matches: 3. CDR3 region: CASSQDQLAAGELFF. CDR3 DNA: TGCGCCAGCAGCCAAGACCAACTAGCGGCCGGGGAGCTGTTTTTT.

Only a few counts were recorded for this clonotype. V is TRBV5-1 and J is TRBJ2-3; 8 nucleotides agree with TRBD1. Trimming at V came to 3 bases and at J to 3 bases, leaving 6 bases not matched to a gene. Germline V gene sequence: CDR1 SGHRS, CDR2 YFSETQ. The CDR3 is 15 amino acids. This chain's CDR3 is CASSSGQELTDTQYF. DNA for the CDR3: TGCGCCAGCAGCTCGGGACAGGAGCTGACAGATACGCAGTATTTT.

The J gene is TRBJ2-1, the V gene TRBV29-1, with D maybe TRBD2 (6 bases). This CDR3 has 14 amino acids. The germline V gene encodes CDR1 SQVTM and CDR2 ANQGSEA. The V end lost 5 bases, the J end lost 6 bases, and 17 bases lay between the germline ends. The CDR3 sequence: CSVKIGGVGNEQFF. Written as DNA, the CDR3 is TGCAGCGTTAAAATAGGAGGGGTGGGCAATGAGCAGTTCTTC.

This clonotype was observed a few times. CDR3 sequence (DNA): TGTGCCAGCAGCTCCAGCAGGGACAGGACCTACGAGCAGTACGTC. This translates into CASSSSRDRTYEQYV. The rearrangement uses TRBV7-9 and TRBJ2-7; 8 bases fit TRBD1. CDR1 and CDR2 from the germline V gene are SEHNR and FQNEAQ (reference sequence). The ends lost 4 bases at V and 2 bases at J; junction bases unmatched: 7. The CDR3 covers 15 residues.

V usage is TRBV7-2 and J usage is TRBJ2-7; 10 bases are a match to TRBD1. The V and J ends lost 0 bases and 5 bases, in that order; junction bases with no gene match: 7. The CDR3 runs to 16 residues. Germline lookup yields CDR1 SGHTA and CDR2 FQGNSA. The CDR3 protein is CASSLALDRGKHEQYF. DNA of the CDR3: TGTGCCAGCAGCTTAGCACTGGACAGGGGGAAGCACGAGCAGTACTTC.

This clonotype was counted only a few times. The chain has TRBV7-9 and TRBJ2-5; D is ambiguous. Trimming took off 1 base at V and 7 bases at J, with 10 bases between the two ends. This CDR3 has 13 amino acids. CDR1 is SEHNR, CDR2 FQNEAQ, per germline (reference sequence). The CDR3, as DNA: TGTGCCAGCAGCTTAGGACAACGGGTGACCCAGTACTTC. Protein: CASSLGQRVTQYF.

This chain joins TRBV29-1 and TRBJ2-7; possible D gene TRBD2, 5 bases. V gave up 0 bases and J gave up 4 bases, with 10 bases separating them. The CDR3 runs to 13 residues. CDR1 is SQVTM and CDR2 is ANQGSEA in the germline V gene. The CDR3 nucleotides are TGCAGCGTTGAAGAGGGGAGTAAGTACGAGCAGTACTTC. Translating it yields CSVEEGSKYEQYF.

This chain uses TRBV12-3 or TRBV12-4 with TRBJ2-7, with 7 bases aligning to TRBD2. The ends lost 1 base at V and 5 bases at J; junction bases unmatched: 11. The CDR3 extends over 16 amino acids. CDR3 protein: CASSLGFAGEGHEQYV. The CDR3 DNA follows: TGTGCCAGCAGTTTAGGTTTTGCGGGAGAGGGCCACGAGCAGTACGTC.

J is TRBJ1-3 and V is TRBV20-1; 7 bases fit TRBD1. V was clipped by 5 bases and J by 4 bases; unmatched bases: 8. The CDR3 extends over 14 amino acids. Germline loops: CDR1 DFQATT, CDR2 SNEGSKA (reference sequence). CDR3 DNA sequence: TGCAGTGCTGGGCAGGGGGGTGAGGGAAACACCATATATTTT. This gives the protein CSAGQGGEGNTIYF.

This clonotype was observed a few times. The rearrangement links TRBV20-1 to TRBJ1-6; tentative D call: TRBD1 (5 bases). This CDR3 has 16 amino acids. Trimming took off 0 bases at V and 7 bases at J, with 16 bases between the two ends. Germline CDR1 is DFQATT and CDR2 is SNEGSKA (reference sequence). CDR3 nucleotide sequence: TGCAGTGCTAGAGAGGGTCGGGGCCGCTCAAATTCACCCCTCCACTTT. Amino acids: CSAREGRGRSNSPLHF.

This clonotype was counted between two and nine times. The chain combines TRBV11-3 with TRBJ2-2; 14 bases agree with TRBD2. This CDR3 spans 16 amino acids. J was trimmed by 6 bases and V by 5 bases; bases with no gene match: 5. Germline loops: CDR1 SGHNT, CDR2 YENEEA. The DNA of the CDR3 is TGTGCCAGCAGCACCGGACTAGCGGGAGGTGCCGGGGAGCTGTTTTTT. As protein: CASSTGLAGGAGELFF.

This clonotype was recorded a few times. The chain uses TRBV5-5 and TRBJ1-4; TRBD1 is a possible D gene (6 bases). The V end lost 1 base, the J end lost 10 bases, and 17 bases lay between the germline ends. Germline values: CDR1 SGHKS, CDR2 YYEKEE (reference sequence). The CDR3 sequence is 15 residues long. The CDR3, as DNA: TGTGCCAGCAGCTTGACAGGGACCAATGGTGGAAAACTGTTTTTT. Its protein is CASSLTGTNGGKLFF.

This clonotype occurred a few times. DNA for the CDR3: TGCAGTGCCACCCGACTAGCGGGAGGGCGGGCAAATGAGCAGTTCTTC. It codes for CSATRLAGGRANEQFF. The chain carries TRBV20-1 and TRBJ2-1, with TRBD2 identical over 14 bases. The CDR3 sequence is 16 residues long. V trimming: 6 bases; J trimming: 7 bases; junction bases outside the gene matches: 11. Germline V gene lookup returns CDR1 DFQATT and CDR2 SNEGSKA (reference sequence).

The chain employs TRBV20-1 and TRBJ2-1, with 13 bases fitting TRBD2. J lost 5 bases, V lost 7 bases, and 5 bases had no gene match. CDR3 length: 14 residues. Germline V gene lookup returns CDR1 DFQATT and CDR2 SNEGSKA (reference sequence). CDR3 DNA: TGCAGTGGAACGGGACTAGCGGGAAACAATGAGCAGTTCTTC. It translates to CSGTGLAGNNEQFF.

The J gene is TRBJ2-4, the V gene TRBV6-5; no firm D call. CDR1 MNHEY and CDR2 SVGAGI come from the germline V gene. This CDR3 region has 13 residues. V lost 2 bases and J 4 bases, leaving 6 bases between the germline ends. CDR3 nucleotide sequence: TGTGCCAGCAGTTACAGGGATAAAAACATTCAGTACTTC. It codes for CASSYRDKNIQYF.

This chain joins TRBV7-9 and TRBJ1-4; D ambiguous. This CDR3 has 16 amino acids. V shed 5 bases and J shed 4 bases, with 17 bases lying between them. Germline lookup yields CDR1 SEHNR and CDR2 FQNEAQ (reference sequence). In DNA form, the CDR3 reads TGTGCCAGCAGCGCCGGTCATTGGACGGATAATGAAAAACTGTTTTTT. This encodes CASSAGHWTDNEKLFF.

V usage is TRBV7-2 and J usage is TRBJ1-2; D perhaps matches TRBD1 (6 bases). Trimming left V 3 bases short and J 4 bases short, with 12 bases between. The CDR3 runs 14 residues. Germline CDR1 reads SGHTA; CDR2 reads FQGNSA. CDR3: CASSFRQVIYGYTF. CDR3 sequence (DNA): TGTGCCAGCAGCTTCCGACAGGTGATCTATGGCTACACCTTC.

This rearrangement joins TRBV12-3 or TRBV12-4 to TRBJ1-2; the D is unclear. The length of the CDR3 is 13 residues. V was pared by 2 bases and J by 2 bases, with 6 bases between. Written as DNA, the CDR3 is TGTGCCAGCAGTTTAATCAGGAACTATGGCTACACCTTC. Its translation is CASSLIRNYGYTF.

In its sample, this clonotype was seen many times. J is TRBJ2-1 and V is TRBV29-1; the D gene could be TRBD1 or TRBD2 (6 bases each). Deletions cut 4 bases from V and 0 bases from J, with 13 bases between. The CDR3 covers 15 residues. CDR1 and CDR2 from the germline V gene are SQVTM and ANQGSEA. The CDR3 DNA sequence: TGCAGCGTTGGCTCGGGGGCGGGCTCCTACAATGAGCAGTTCTTC. Its protein product is CSVGSGAGSYNEQFF.

This clonotype was picked up a small number of times. The V and J genes are TRBV5-1 and TRBJ2-1; 9 positions agree with TRBD2. CDR1 is SGHRS, CDR2 YFSETQ, per germline. The junction had 9 bases not matched to a gene; V was cut back by 4 bases and J by 7 bases. The CDR3 loop spans 15 amino acids. DNA for the CDR3: TGCGCCAGCAGCATTGTAGCGGGAGCTGAAAATGAGCAGTTCTTC. Translating it yields CASSIVAGAENEQFF.

V usage is TRBV10-1 and J usage is TRBJ1-2; D unclear. The CDR3 is 14 residues long. Trimming took off 6 bases at V and 4 bases at J, with 15 bases between the two ends. Germline V gene data show CDR1 as WNHNN and CDR2 as SYGVQD (reference sequence). The CDR3 DNA follows: TGCGCCAGCAGAAAGATGGCCCCGGGCTATGGCTACACCTTC. Translation gives CASRKMAPGYGYTF.

This clonotype showed up just a few times. This chain links TRBV9 with TRBJ2-5; tentative D call: TRBD1 (6 bases). Germline-derived CDR1 and CDR2 are SGDLS and YYNGEE. V lost 0 bases to trimming and J lost 4 bases, with 16 bases between them. The CDR3 contains 16 residues. CDR3 protein: CASSVDRAAILETQYF. DNA of the CDR3: TGTGCCAGCAGCGTAGACAGGGCAGCCATCCTAGAGACCCAGTACTTC. Using reference TRBV9 and TRBJ2-5 for the parts outside the CDR3, the full variable domain is DSGVTQTPKHLITATGQRVTLRCSPRSGDLSVYWYQQSLDQGLQFLIQYYNGEERAKGNILERFSAQQFPDLHSELNLSSLELGDSALYFCASSVDRAAILETQYFGPGTRLLVL.

This clonotype was observed at least ten times. The chain employs TRBV7-2 and TRBJ2-1; the D gene could be TRBD1 or TRBD2 (5 bases each). Germline V gene sequence: CDR1 SGHTA, CDR2 FQGNSA. The CDR3 length is 12 residues. Trimming stripped 6 bases from V and 10 bases from J, with 13 bases between. Here the CDR3 reads CASSPPRDEQFF. As DNA, the CDR3 is TGTGCCAGCAGTCCTCCTAGGGACGAGCAGTTCTTC.

This clonotype was observed at least ten times. This chain joins TRBV7-3 and TRBJ2-1; 10 positions match TRBD2. With V trimmed by 0 bases and J by 6 bases, 5 bases remained unmatched. The CDR3 runs 16 residues. The germline gives CDR1 SGHTA, CDR2 FQGTGA. The CDR3 loop is CASSLTPSGSSNEQFF. For the CDR3, the DNA is TGTGCCAGCAGCTTAACCCCTAGCGGGAGTAGCAATGAGCAGTTCTTC. Combining the CDR3 with reference TRBV7-3 and TRBJ2-1 gives the whole variable domain GAGVSQTPSNKVTEKGKYVELRCDPISGHTALYWYRQSLGQGPEFLIYFQGTGAADDSGLPNDRFFAVRPEGSVSTLKIQRTERGDSAVYLCASSLTPSGSSNEQFFGPGTRLTVL.